The entry below describes one T cell receptor beta chain. This entry belongs to a study of early stage breast cancer tumors. Study details: Seven to nine ER+/PR+/HER2- tumors were invasive ductal; a few were invasive lobular.

The V and J ends lost 2 bases and 4 bases, in that order; junction bases with no gene match: 1. The germline V gene encodes CDR1 LGHNA and CDR2 YNFKEQ. The CDR3 has 14 amino acids. The method was immunoSEQ multiplex PCR; TCRdb's version includes in-frame clones alone and lacks a portion of them. The profile shows around 48,000 clones, around 90% of them singletons. The receptor was isolated from a person aged 65-85 years with breast cancer. J is TRBJ1-2 and V is TRBV4-2, with 10 nucleotides matching TRBD1. Sequencing input: blood. The CDR3 nucleotides are TGTGCCAGCAGCCAACGGGACAGGGGCTATGGCTACACCTTC. The encoded protein is CASSQRDRGYGYTF.